These T cell receptor beta chains were read from a single sample in a study of T cell responses to AZD1222 COVID-19 vaccine. Assay: immunoSEQ multiplex PCR; the TCRdb copy retains only in-frame clones and omits some. The profile covers about 120,000 clones, with 70% to 90% appearing a single time and roughly 3.7% taken by the ten largest. The input for sequencing was peripheral blood, taken on day 0 of MenACWY control vaccination. The receptors come from an adult in good health. The conserved cysteine and the conserved F or W are not part of the CDR3 here.

v_call,j_call,cdr3_aa
TRBV7-6,TRBJ2-1,ASSLQGGNEQF
TRBV28,TRBJ1-1,ASSLAGYTEAF
TRBV7-9,TRBJ2-2,ASSLYGGPNTGELF
TRBV5-4,TRBJ2-5,ASSSRSGTGVEETQY
TRBV28,TRBJ2-1,ASRNGGDSHNEQF
TRBV7-2,TRBJ1-1,ASSLAVTAEAF
TRBV30,TRBJ2-1,AWSPGTGDNEQF
TRBV3-1/TRBV3-2,TRBJ1-2,ASSHDSWSNYGYT
TRBV30,TRBJ1-2,AWSFTRGTNGGYT
TRBV4-2,TRBJ2-7,ASSQTGESSYEQY
TRBV30,TRBJ1-5,AWSYTGGNQPQH
TRBV29-1,TRBJ1-2,SVGYDSNYGYT
TRBV7-9,TRBJ2-3,ASSNSGNPTDTQY
TRBV28,TRBJ1-2,ASNEGFDGYT
TRBV19,TRBJ1-3,ASRFTRDSSGNTIY
TRBV7-2,TRBJ2-5,ASSLTSGGRTSQETQY